This TCR beta chain was sequenced during a study of T cells in Graves' hyperthyroidism and ophthalmopathy. The TCR beta CDR3 regions underwent amplification using RNA transcripts as the source. First-round RT-PCR of the TCR CDR3 relied on the HTBI primer set. TCRdb reanalysed the multiplex PCR reads using MiXCR and keeps one entry per CDR3 protein. The table lists about 690,000 distinct CDR3 sequences, about 18% of them singletons. V was pared by 7 bases and J by 5 bases, with 12 bases between. CDR1 is MDHEN, CDR2 SYDVKM, per germline. The CDR3 is 12 residues long. The source material was blood. This receptor was obtained from a man aged 45-65 years with Graves' hyperthyroidism. The chain employs TRBV28 and TRBJ2-7; TRBD1 might be the D (5 bases). The CDR3 loop reads CASKGQGHEQYF. DNA of the CDR3: TGTGCCAGCAAAGGCCAGGGCCACGAGCAGTACTTC.